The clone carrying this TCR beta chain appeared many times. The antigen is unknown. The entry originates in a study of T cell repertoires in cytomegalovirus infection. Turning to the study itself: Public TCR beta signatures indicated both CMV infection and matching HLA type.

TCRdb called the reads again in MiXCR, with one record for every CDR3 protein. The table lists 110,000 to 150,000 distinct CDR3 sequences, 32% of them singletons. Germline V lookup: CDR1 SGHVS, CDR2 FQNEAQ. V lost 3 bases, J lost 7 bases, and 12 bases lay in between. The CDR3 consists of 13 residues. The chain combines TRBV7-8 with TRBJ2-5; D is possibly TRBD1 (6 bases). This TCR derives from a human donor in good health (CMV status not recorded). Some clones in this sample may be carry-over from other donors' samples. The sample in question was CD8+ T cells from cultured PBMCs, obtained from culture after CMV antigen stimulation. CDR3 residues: CASSFTGRWTQYF. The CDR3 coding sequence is TGTGCCAGCAGCTTTACAGGGCGTTGGACCCAGTACTTC.